Listed here are 27 T cell receptor beta chains from one sample, sequenced in a study of blood T cells in healthy people across ages. A second PCR, run for about 7 to 11 cycles, used a sample-barcoded 5' primer plus a J-beta primer mix. TCRdb reprocessed the 5' RACE reads via MiXCR and lists one record per CDR3 protein. The sample records more than 800,000 distinct CDR3 sequences, under 55% being singletons. Material: blood. Receptors were obtained from a woman aged 60-70 years in good health.

CDR3 protein: CSARARLAGVRAGDTQYF. The CDR3, as DNA: TGCAGTGCTAGGGCCAGACTAGCGGGAGTTAGGGCGGGAGATACGCAGTATTTT. This chain links TRBV20-1 with TRBJ2-3, with TRBD2 identical over 12 bases. The CDR3 consists of 18 residues. Germline lookup yields CDR1 DFQATT and CDR2 SNEGSKA (reference sequence). V shed 3 bases, J shed 5 bases, and the junction held 15 bases outside the gene matches.

CDR3 protein: CASLRSSGRSTDTQYF. The CDR3 nucleotides read TGTGCCAGCCTCAGGTCTAGCGGGAGAAGTACAGATACGCAGTATTTT. The rearrangement links TRBV28 to TRBJ2-3; 10 positions match TRBD2. Germline CDR1 MDHEN, CDR2 SYDVKM. The CDR3 totals 16 residues. With 8 bases clipped from V and 3 bases from J, the junction kept 11 bases outside the gene matches.

The chain is built from TRBV7-9 and TRBJ1-6; TRBD1 matches at 9 bases. This CDR3 region has 15 residues. Germline lookup yields CDR1 SEHNR and CDR2 FQNEAQ (reference sequence). Trimming cost V 5 bases and J 9 bases; bases outside gene matches: 8. DNA for the CDR3: TGTGCCAGCAGCCTGAAACAGGGGGCAGGTTCACCCCTCCACTTT. Translation gives CASSLKQGAGSPLHF. The full variable domain, completed using reference TRBV7-9 and TRBJ1-6, is DTGVSQNPRHKITKRGQNVTFRCDPISEHNRLYWYRQTLGQGPEFLTYFQNEAQLEKSRLLSDRFSAERPKGSFSTLEIQRTEQGDSAMYLCASSLKQGAGSPLHFGNGTRLTVT.

The chain joins TRBV28 to TRBJ1-1; 8 nucleotides agree with TRBD1. The CDR3 spans 16 residues. V was pared by 10 bases and J by 0 bases, with 13 bases of the junction left unmatched. Germline CDR1 is MDHEN and CDR2 is SYDVKM. The CDR3 sequence is CAIQGGQVTMNTEAFF. The CDR3 DNA reads as TGTGCCATCCAGGGGGGACAGGTTACCATGAACACTGAAGCTTTCTTT.

The gene calls are TRBV5-6 and TRBJ2-7; D not certain. The CDR3 sequence is 14 residues long. Trimming shortened V by 0 bases and J by 0 bases, and 7 bases separated the two germline ends. Germline assignment: CDR1 SGHDT and CDR2 YYEEEE. The CDR3 reads CASSLAPASYEQYF. In DNA form, the CDR3 reads TGTGCCAGCAGCTTGGCTCCGGCCTCCTACGAGCAGTACTTC. Combining the CDR3 with reference TRBV5-6 and TRBJ2-7 gives the whole variable domain DAGVTQSPTHLIKTRGQQVTLRCSPKSGHDTVSWYQQALGQGPQFIFQYYEEEERQRGNFPDRFSGHQFPNYSSELNVNALLLGDSALYLCASSLAPASYEQYFGPGTRLTVT.

The chain recombines TRBV5-1 with TRBJ2-7; D may match TRBD1 or TRBD2 (6 bases each). Germline-derived CDR1 and CDR2 are SGHRS and YFSETQ. Trimming took off 0 bases at V and 2 bases at J, with 12 bases between the two ends. The CDR3 contains 15 residues. CDR3 amino acids: CASSLGFGGTYEQYF. The CDR3 DNA reads TGCGCCAGCAGCTTGGGTTTCGGGGGCACCTACGAGCAGTACTTC.

The table lists this clonotype with a few counts. V gene TRBV15 combines with J gene TRBJ2-2, with 7 positions matching TRBD1. The CDR3 totals 18 residues. Looked up from germline, CDR1 is LNHNV and CDR2 is YYDKDF (reference sequence). V lost 8 bases to trimming and J lost 2 bases; unmatched junction nucleotides: 17. Written as DNA, the CDR3 is TGTGCCACCGCCGGAGCCGACGAAGGGGGCAGAAACACCGGGGAGCTGTTTTTT. Translating it yields CATAGADEGGRNTGELFF.

The genes are TRBV20-1 and TRBJ1-4; TRBD1 is a possible D gene (5 bases). CDR3 length: 16 amino acids. The germline gives CDR1 DFQATT, CDR2 SNEGSKA (reference sequence). Trimming cost V 6 bases and J 3 bases, with 20 bases left between them. The CDR3 here is CSADSRVGRSNEKLFF. The DNA for the CDR3 is TGCAGTGCCGACTCCAGGGTGGGCCGGTCTAATGAAAAACTGTTTTTT.

The DNA for the CDR3 is TGCAGTGCTAGTCCGCCGCTGAGCTGGGGGACCCAGTACTTC. This sequence encodes CSASPPLSWGTQYF. This sequence joins TRBV20-1 and TRBJ2-5; D uncertain. The V and J ends lost 3 bases and 7 bases respectively, with 18 bases between them. CDR3 length: 14 amino acids. In germline, CDR1 is DFQATT, CDR2 SNEGSKA (reference sequence).

This clonotype was found once. The rearrangement uses TRBV5-1 and TRBJ2-1; maybe TRBD1 (6 bases). Trimming removed 5 bases at V and 1 base at J, with 13 bases between. The CDR3 spans 15 residues. Germline CDR1 and CDR2: SGHRS and YFSETQ. The CDR3 sequence: CASRWGTGSYNEQFF. The CDR3 DNA reads as TGCGCCAGCAGATGGGGAACAGGGTCCTACAATGAGCAGTTCTTC.

This clonotype was seen only once. The rearrangement joins TRBV10-2 to TRBJ2-7; D possibly corresponds to TRBD1 (6 bases). Germline V CDR1 and CDR2: WSHSY, SAAADI. V was clipped by 0 bases and J by 5 bases, with 14 bases between them. The CDR3 sequence is 15 residues long. CDR3 DNA sequence: TGCGCCAGCAGTGAGTCCGTGCAGGGGCGGGACGAGCAGTACTTC. It specifies CASSESVQGRDEQYF.

The CDR3 region is CSVEGAGGQNEQYF. Written as DNA, the CDR3 is TGCAGCGTTGAAGGTGCGGGGGGTCAAAACGAGCAGTACTTC. The rearrangement joins TRBV29-1 to TRBJ2-7; 8 positions agree with TRBD2. Trimming cost V 1 base and J 5 bases; bases outside gene matches: 7. In germline, CDR1 is SQVTM, CDR2 ANQGSEA. The CDR3 has 14 amino acids.

The genes are TRBV11-3 and TRBJ2-1; D is unresolved. Trimming took 5 bases from V and 10 from J, leaving 15 bases between them. Germline-derived CDR1 and CDR2 are SGHNT and YENEEA. The CDR3 spans 13 residues. CDR3 amino acids: CASSPKAVGEQFF. In DNA form, the CDR3 reads TGTGCCAGCAGCCCCAAGGCTGTCGGCGAGCAGTTCTTC.

This clonotype turned up a few times. V is TRBV27 and J is TRBJ2-7; tentatively, D is TRBD2 (5 bases). CDR1 and CDR2 from the germline V gene are MNHEY and SMNVEV (reference sequence). Trimming left V 5 bases short and J 2 bases short, with 13 bases between. This CDR3 region has 14 residues. In DNA form, the CDR3 reads TGTGCCAGCAGTCCGCGCGGGTTCCCCTACGAGCAGTACTTC. This sequence encodes CASSPRGFPYEQYF.

V usage is TRBV5-5 and J usage is TRBJ1-1; TRBD1 agrees at 7 bases. The CDR3 covers 13 residues. Unmatched junction bases numbered 2, after V lost 6 bases and J lost 0 bases. Germline V gives CDR1 SGHKS, CDR2 YYEKEE (reference sequence). CDR3 nucleotide sequence: TGTGCCAGCAAGGGGGCTATGAACACTGAAGCTTTCTTT. Translating gives CASKGAMNTEAFF.

The chain employs TRBV7-2 and TRBJ2-1; TRBD2 might be the D (5 bases). Germline CDR1 SGHTA, CDR2 FQGNSA. The CDR3 extends over 16 amino acids. V lost 5 bases to trimming and J lost 3 bases, with 17 bases between them. CDR3 in amino acids: CASSPRRRRHYNEQFF. The DNA of the CDR3 is TGTGCCAGCAGCCCCCGGAGGCGGCGACACTACAATGAGCAGTTCTTC.

As DNA, the CDR3 is TGTGCCAGCAGCCCACACTTAGTCTACAATGAGCAGTTCTTC. Protein: CASSPHLVYNEQFF. The chain employs TRBV9 and TRBJ2-1; D unclear. The CDR3 length is 14 residues. The V gene lost 4 bases and the J gene lost 3 bases, with 11 bases spanning the gap. Germline assignment: CDR1 SGDLS and CDR2 YYNGEE.

This clonotype has just a few counts. The chain uses TRBV13 and TRBJ2-4, with 7 bases identical to TRBD1. The junction had 7 bases not matched to a gene; V was cut back by 1 base and J by 7 bases. Per germline, CDR1 PRHDT and CDR2 FYEKMQ (reference sequence). The CDR3 is 15 residues long. CDR3 residues: CASSLESGGGNIQYF. CDR3 in DNA: TGTGCCAGCAGCTTAGAATCAGGGGGTGGTAACATTCAGTACTTC.

V and J are TRBV20-1 and TRBJ2-3; the match to TRBD2 covers 13 bases. Germline V gene lookup returns CDR1 DFQATT and CDR2 SNEGSKA (reference sequence). The CDR3 is made up of 17 amino acids. The junction had 9 bases not matched to a gene; V was cut back by 2 bases and J by 4 bases. CDR3 in DNA: TGCAGTGCTAGACAAACTCGACTAGCGGGAGGATCAGATACGCAGTATTTT. Its translation: CSARQTRLAGGSDTQYF.

Points on this clonotype: Relative to the germline gene, one junction end is altered; a read error may explain this. This chain uses TRBV6-5 with TRBJ2-3, with TRBD1 as a possible D gene (6 bases). The germline CDR1 and CDR2 sequences are MNHEY and SVGAGI. This CDR3 has 14 amino acids. Here the CDR3 reads CASSDSGALDTQYF. As DNA, the CDR3 is TGTGCCAGCAGTGACTCAGGGGCTTTAGATACGCAGTATTTT.

The rearrangement uses TRBV5-1 and TRBJ2-5, with 9 bases lining up with TRBD1. V lost 4 bases and J lost 11; bases outside the gene matches: 12. Per the germline V gene, CDR1 is SGHRS and CDR2 is YFSETQ. The CDR3 sequence is 14 residues long. The CDR3 region is CASSIRDRVNEQYF. DNA of the CDR3: TGCGCCAGCAGCATACGGGACAGGGTCAATGAGCAGTACTTC. Drawing the rest from reference TRBV5-1 and TRBJ2-5, the complete variable domain is KAGVTQTPRYLIKTRGQQVTLSCSPISGHRSVSWYQQTPGQGLQFLFEYFSETQRNKGNFPGRFSGRQFSNSRSEMNVSTLELGDSALYLCASSIRDRVNEQYFGPGTRLLVL.

The chain has TRBV27 and TRBJ1-6; D is unresolved. Germline CDR1 reads MNHEY; CDR2 reads SMNVEV (reference sequence). The CDR3 has 15 residues. The V and J ends lost 6 bases and 5 bases respectively, with 14 bases between them. CDR3 loop: CASRPGRKNNSPLHF. The CDR3 DNA reads TGTGCCAGCAGGCCCGGGCGGAAAAATAATTCACCCCTCCACTTT.

In this sample, this clonotype turned up a few times. The chain is built from TRBV6-6 and TRBJ1-4, with 12 bases identical to TRBD1. CDR1 and CDR2 from the germline V gene are MNHNY and SVGAGI (reference sequence). V gave up 7 bases and J gave up 0 bases; unmatched junction bases: 6. The CDR3 contains 17 residues. CDR3: CASTGTGGFPTNEKLFF. The CDR3 DNA follows: TGTGCCAGCACGGGGACAGGGGGCTTCCCAACTAATGAAAAACTGTTTTTT.

The rearrangement joins TRBV9 to TRBJ2-5; maybe TRBD2 (5 bases). V dropped 4 bases and J dropped 1 base, with 14 bases sitting between them. Per the germline V gene, CDR1 is SGDLS and CDR2 is YYNGEE. The CDR3 is made up of 15 amino acids. The CDR3 DNA is TGTGCCAGCAGCCCCCGACGGGATGCCCAAGAGACCCAGTACTTC. Amino acids: CASSPRRDAQETQYF.

The chain has TRBV2 and TRBJ2-1; possible D gene TRBD1, 6 bases. The CDR3 covers 14 residues. Germline assignment: CDR1 SNHLY and CDR2 FYNNEI. Trimming took off 5 bases at V and 7 bases at J, with 15 bases between the two ends. For the CDR3, the DNA is TGTGCCAGCAGTAGGACAGTTCTGACTAATGAGCAGTTCTTC. Its protein is CASSRTVLTNEQFF.

The rearrangement uses TRBV7-2 and TRBJ2-7; D tentatively fits TRBD1 or TRBD2 (5 bases each). The CDR3 extends over 14 amino acids. V gave up 5 bases and J gave up 2 bases, with 13 bases separating them. The germline CDR1 and CDR2 sequences are SGHTA and FQGNSA. The chain's CDR3 is CASSTRRGAYEQYF. Written as DNA, the CDR3 is TGTGCCAGCAGCACCAGAAGGGGAGCCTACGAGCAGTACTTC.

With respect to this clonotype: A clone one base away is much larger, so this may be a read error. The J gene is TRBJ2-1, the V gene TRBV6-2 or TRBV6-3; no clear D gene. This CDR3 region has 14 residues. Germline-derived CDR1 and CDR2 are MNHEY and SVGEGT. Trimming removed 8 bases from V and 6 bases from J, with 17 bases in between. In DNA form, the CDR3 reads TGTGCCAGCGCTCGGCTAGAATCTTGCAATGAGCAGTTCTTC. Translated: CASARLESCNEQFF.